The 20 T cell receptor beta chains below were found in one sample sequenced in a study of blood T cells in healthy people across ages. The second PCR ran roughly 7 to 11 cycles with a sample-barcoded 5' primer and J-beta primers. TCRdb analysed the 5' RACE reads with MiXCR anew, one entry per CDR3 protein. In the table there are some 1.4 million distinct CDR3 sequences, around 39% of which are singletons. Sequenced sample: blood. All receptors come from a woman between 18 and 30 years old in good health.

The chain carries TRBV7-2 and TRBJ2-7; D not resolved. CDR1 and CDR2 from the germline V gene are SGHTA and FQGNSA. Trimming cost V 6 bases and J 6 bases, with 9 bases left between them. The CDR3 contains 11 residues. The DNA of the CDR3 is TGTGCCAGCAGGTCTGGTTCCGAGCAGTACTTC. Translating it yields CASRSGSEQYF.

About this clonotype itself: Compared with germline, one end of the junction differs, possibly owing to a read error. The CDR3 sequence is CASLRWIAGGNEQFF. The CDR3 bases are TGCGCCAGCCTCAGGTGGATAGCGGGGGGCAATGAGCAGTTCTTC. This sequence joins TRBV2 and TRBJ2-1; 10 bases match TRBD2. CDR1 and CDR2 from the germline V gene are SNHLY and FYNNEI. The CDR3 is 15 residues long.

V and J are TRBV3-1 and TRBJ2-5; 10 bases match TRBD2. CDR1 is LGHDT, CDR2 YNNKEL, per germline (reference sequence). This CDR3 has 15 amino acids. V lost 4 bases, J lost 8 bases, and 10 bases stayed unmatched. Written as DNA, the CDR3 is TGTGCCAGCAGCCTACTAGCGGGACGATTGCGAACCCAGTACTTC. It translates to CASSLLAGRLRTQYF.

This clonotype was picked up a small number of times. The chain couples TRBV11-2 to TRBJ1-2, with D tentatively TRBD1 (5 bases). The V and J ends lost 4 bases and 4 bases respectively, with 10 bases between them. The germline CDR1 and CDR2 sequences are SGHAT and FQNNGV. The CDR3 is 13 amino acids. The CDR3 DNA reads TGTGCCAGCAGCTCCGACAGTGTCTATGGCTACACCTTC. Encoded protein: CASSSDSVYGYTF.

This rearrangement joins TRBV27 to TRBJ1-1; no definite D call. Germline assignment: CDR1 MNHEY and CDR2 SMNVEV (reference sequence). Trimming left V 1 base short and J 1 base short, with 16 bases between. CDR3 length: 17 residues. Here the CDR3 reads CASSLWSSVGANTEAFF. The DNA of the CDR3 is TGTGCCAGCAGTTTATGGTCTTCGGTCGGAGCGAACACTGAAGCTTTCTTT.

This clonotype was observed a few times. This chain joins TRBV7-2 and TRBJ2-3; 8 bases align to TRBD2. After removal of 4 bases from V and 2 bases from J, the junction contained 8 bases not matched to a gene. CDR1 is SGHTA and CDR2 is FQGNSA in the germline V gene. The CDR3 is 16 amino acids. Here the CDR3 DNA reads TGTGCCAGCAGCTACTACGGGGGGGCCTACACAGATACGCAGTATTTT. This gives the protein CASSYYGGAYTDTQYF. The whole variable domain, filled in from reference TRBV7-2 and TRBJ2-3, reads GAGVSQSPSNKVTEKGKDVELRCDPISGHTALYWYRQSLGQGLEFLIYFQGNSAPDKSGLPSDRFSAERTGGSVSTLTIQRTQQEDSAVYLCASSYYGGAYTDTQYFGPGTRLTVL.

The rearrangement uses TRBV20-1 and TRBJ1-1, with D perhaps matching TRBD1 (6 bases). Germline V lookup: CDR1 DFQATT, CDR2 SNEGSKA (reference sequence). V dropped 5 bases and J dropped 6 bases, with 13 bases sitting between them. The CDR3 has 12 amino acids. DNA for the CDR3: TGCAGTGCTGCAGATGGGGGCCCTGAAGCTTTCTTT. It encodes CSAADGGPEAFF.

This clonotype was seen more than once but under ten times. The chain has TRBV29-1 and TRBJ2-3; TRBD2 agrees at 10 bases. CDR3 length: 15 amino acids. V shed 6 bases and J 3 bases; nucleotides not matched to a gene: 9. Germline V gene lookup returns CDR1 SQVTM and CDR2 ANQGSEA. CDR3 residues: CSVALPSGRTDTQYF. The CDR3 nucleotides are TGCAGCGTGGCACTCCCTAGCGGGAGAACAGATACGCAGTATTTT.

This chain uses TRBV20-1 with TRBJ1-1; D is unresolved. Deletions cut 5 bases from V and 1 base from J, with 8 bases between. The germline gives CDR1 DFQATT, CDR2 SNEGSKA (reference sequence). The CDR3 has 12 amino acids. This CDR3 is CSAGSTNTEAFF. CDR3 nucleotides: TGCAGTGCTGGGTCGACGAACACTGAAGCTTTCTTT.

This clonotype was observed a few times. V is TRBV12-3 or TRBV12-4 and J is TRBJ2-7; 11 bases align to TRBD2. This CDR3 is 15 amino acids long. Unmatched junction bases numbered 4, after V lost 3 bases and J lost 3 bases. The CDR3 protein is CASSFHTSGSYEQYF. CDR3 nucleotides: TGTGCCAGCAGTTTTCATACTAGCGGGAGCTACGAGCAGTACTTC.

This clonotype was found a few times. The CDR3 DNA reads as TGTGCCAGCAGCTACAGCGGGAGGGGCACAGATACGCAGTATTTT. It codes for CASSYSGRGTDTQYF. The rearrangement links TRBV7-2 to TRBJ2-3, with 10 bases that match TRBD2. The CDR3 length is 15 residues. Trimming removed 4 bases from V and 1 base from J; junction bases left unmatched: 2. The V gene's germline CDR1 is SGHTA and CDR2 FQGNSA.

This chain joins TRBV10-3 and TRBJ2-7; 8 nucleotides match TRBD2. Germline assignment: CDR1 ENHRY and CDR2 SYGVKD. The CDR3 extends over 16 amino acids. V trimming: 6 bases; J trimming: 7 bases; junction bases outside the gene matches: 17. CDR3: CAIRNGVAGTEDEQYF. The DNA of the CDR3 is TGTGCCATCAGGAACGGGGTAGCGGGGACCGAGGATGAGCAGTACTTC.

In DNA form, the CDR3 reads TGCAGTGCTAGGTCCGGGACAGGGGTTGCGGATGAGCAGTACTTC. It encodes CSARSGTGVADEQYF. The chain has TRBV20-1 and TRBJ2-5; 10 bases align to TRBD1. The V gene's germline CDR1 is DFQATT and CDR2 SNEGSKA (reference sequence). The CDR3 loop spans 15 amino acids. Trimming removed 3 bases from V and 11 bases from J; junction bases left unmatched: 15.

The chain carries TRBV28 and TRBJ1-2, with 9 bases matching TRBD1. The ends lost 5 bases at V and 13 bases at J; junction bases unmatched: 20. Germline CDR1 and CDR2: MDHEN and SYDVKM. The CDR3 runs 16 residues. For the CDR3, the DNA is TGTGCCAGCAGTCCACTAACGACCGGGACAGGGTCTTCGGGCACCTTC. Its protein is CASSPLTTGTGSSGTF.

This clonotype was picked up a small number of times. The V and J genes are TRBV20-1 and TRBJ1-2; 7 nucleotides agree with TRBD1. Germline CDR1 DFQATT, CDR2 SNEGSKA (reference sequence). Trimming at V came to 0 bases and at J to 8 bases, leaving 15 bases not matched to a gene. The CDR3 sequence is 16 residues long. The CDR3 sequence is CSARDDRAPTSGGYTF. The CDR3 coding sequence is TGCAGTGCTAGAGATGACAGGGCCCCGACCTCCGGGGGCTACACCTTC.

The CDR3 region has the DNA TGTGCCTGGAGTCAGGGAGGCGGGGACTACGAGCAGTACTTC. It codes for CAWSQGGGDYEQYF. The rearrangement uses TRBV30 and TRBJ2-4, with TRBD2 as a possible D gene (6 bases). The DNA matches TRBJ2-7 better at its end, which makes the J call doubtful. The CDR3 is made up of 14 amino acids. The germline V gene encodes CDR1 GTSNPN and CDR2 SVGIG (reference sequence).

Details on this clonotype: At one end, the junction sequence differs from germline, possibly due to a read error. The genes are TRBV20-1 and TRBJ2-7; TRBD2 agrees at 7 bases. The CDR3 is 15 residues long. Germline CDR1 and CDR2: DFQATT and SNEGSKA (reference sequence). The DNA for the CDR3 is TGCAGTGCTCGAGATAGCGGGTTGCACTCCTACGAGCAGTACTTC. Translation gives CSARDSGLHSYEQYF.

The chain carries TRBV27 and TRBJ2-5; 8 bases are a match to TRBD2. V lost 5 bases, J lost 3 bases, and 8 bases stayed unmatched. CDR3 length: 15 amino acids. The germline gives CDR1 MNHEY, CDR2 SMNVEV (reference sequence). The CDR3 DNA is TGTGCCAGCAGTAGCGGGGGCCATGCCAAAGAGACCCAGTACTTC. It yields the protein CASSSGGHAKETQYF.

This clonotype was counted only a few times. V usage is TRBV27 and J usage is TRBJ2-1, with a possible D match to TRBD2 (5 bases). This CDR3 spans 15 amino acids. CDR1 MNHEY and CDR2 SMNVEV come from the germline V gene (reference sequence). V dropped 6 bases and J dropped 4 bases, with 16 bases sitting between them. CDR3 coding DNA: TGTGCCAGCAGAGATATAGCGAGACCTTACAATGAGCAGTTCTTC. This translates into CASRDIARPYNEQFF.

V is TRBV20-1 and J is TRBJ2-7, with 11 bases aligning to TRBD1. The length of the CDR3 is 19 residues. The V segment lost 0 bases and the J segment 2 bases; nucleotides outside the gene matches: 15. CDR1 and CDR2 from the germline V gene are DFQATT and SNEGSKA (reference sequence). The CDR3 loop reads CSARDRFGGTGGDPYEQYF. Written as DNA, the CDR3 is TGCAGTGCTAGAGATCGGTTCGGAGGGACAGGGGGTGATCCCTACGAGCAGTACTTC.